This T cell receptor beta chain is from a study of regulatory T cells in long-lasting Graves disease. Both iRepertoire HTBI primers and Arm-PCR of CDR3 regions were used to build the TCR beta libraries. In TCRdb, the multiplex PCR reads were re-called with MiXCR into one record per CDR3 protein. The data hold 400,000 to 500,000 distinct CDR3 sequences, with about 22% observed a single time. Whole-study results and caveats: Sample size was small, which may have lowered accuracy. A greater number of public clonotypes (approximately 2,700) was shared by persistent patients than by new patients (roughly 880). Newly diagnosed Graves' patients exceeded persistent ones in TCR diversity. Persistent disease showed a preference for TRBV28, TRBJ1-2 and TRBJ2-5.

Indicated time point: persistent/refractory GD, antithyroid drugs over 5 years with positive TRAb. Preparation of the TCR library used RNA extracted from PBMCs. This CDR3 contains 15 residues. V was shortened by 6 bases and J by 5 bases, with 22 bases between the two germline ends. In germline, CDR1 is DFQATT, CDR2 SNEGSKA (reference sequence). This clonotype was counted ten times or more. Its antigen remains unidentified. The genes are TRBV20-1 and TRBJ1-2, with D maybe TRBD1 (6 bases). Sequenced here: peripheral blood mononuclear cells (PBMCs), sampled when the disease was refractory, from a patient treated with antithyroid drugs. This clonotype originated in a female donor with Graves disease. CDR3 in amino acids: CSALKGYGGPYGYTF. CDR3 bases: TGCAGTGCCCTTAAGGGCTACGGGGGCCCTTATGGCTACACCTTC.